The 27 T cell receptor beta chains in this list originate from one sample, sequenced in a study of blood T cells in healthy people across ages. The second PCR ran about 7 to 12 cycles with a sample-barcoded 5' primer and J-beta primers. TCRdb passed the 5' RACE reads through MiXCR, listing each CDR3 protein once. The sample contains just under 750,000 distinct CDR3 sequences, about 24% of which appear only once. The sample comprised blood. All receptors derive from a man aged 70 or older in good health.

The CDR3 loop reads CAWSRTSGYNEQFF. CDR3 bases: TGTGCCTGGAGCAGGACTAGCGGATACAATGAGCAGTTCTTC. J is TRBJ2-1 and V is TRBV30; 10 bases are shared with TRBD2. V was clipped by 3 bases and J by 4 bases; unmatched bases: 3. Germline loops: CDR1 GTSNPN, CDR2 SVGIG (reference sequence). The CDR3 has 14 amino acids.

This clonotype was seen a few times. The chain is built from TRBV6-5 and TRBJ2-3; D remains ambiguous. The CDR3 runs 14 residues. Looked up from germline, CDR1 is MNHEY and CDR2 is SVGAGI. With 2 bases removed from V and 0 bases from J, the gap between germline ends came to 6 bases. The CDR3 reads CASSYQDSTDTQYF. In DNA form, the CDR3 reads TGTGCCAGCAGTTACCAGGACAGCACAGATACGCAGTATTTT.

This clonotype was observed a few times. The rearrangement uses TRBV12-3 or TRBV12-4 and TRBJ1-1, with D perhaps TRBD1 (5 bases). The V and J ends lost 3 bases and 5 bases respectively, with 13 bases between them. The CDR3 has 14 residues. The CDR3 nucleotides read TGTGCCAGCAGTTTCGACAGAGAGAGGACTGAAGCTTTCTTT. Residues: CASSFDRERTEAFF.

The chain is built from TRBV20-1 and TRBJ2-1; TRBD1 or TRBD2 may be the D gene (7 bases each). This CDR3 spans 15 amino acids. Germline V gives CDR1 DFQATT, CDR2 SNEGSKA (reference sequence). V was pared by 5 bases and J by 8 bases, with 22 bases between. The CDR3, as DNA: TGCAGTGCTGAGGGAGGGACAGCGGGTCGCGATGAGCAGTTCTTC. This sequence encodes CSAEGGTAGRDEQFF.

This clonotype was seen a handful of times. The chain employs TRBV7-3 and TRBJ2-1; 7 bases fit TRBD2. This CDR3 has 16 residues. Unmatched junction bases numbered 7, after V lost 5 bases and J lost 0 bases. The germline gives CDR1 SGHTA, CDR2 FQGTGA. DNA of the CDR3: TGTGCCAGCAGCCCCCGACTAGCTAGCTCCTACAATGAGCAGTTCTTC. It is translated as CASSPRLASSYNEQFF. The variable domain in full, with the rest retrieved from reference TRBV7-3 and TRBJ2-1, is GAGVSQTPSNKVTEKGKYVELRCDPISGHTALYWYRQSLGQGPEFLIYFQGTGAADDSGLPNDRFFAVRPEGSVSTLKIQRTERGDSAVYLCASSPRLASSYNEQFFGPGTRLTVL.

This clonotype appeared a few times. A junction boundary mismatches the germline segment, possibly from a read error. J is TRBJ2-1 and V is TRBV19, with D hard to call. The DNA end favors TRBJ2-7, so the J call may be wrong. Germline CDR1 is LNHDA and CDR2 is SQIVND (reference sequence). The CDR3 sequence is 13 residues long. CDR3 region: CAGRRSGSYEQYF. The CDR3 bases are TGTGCCGGTAGACGCAGTGGGTCCTACGAGCAGTACTTC.

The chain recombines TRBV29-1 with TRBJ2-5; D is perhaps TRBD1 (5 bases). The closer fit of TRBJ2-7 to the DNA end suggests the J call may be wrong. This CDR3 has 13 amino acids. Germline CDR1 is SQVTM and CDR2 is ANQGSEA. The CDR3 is CSVEPLGAYEQYV. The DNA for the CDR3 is TGCAGCGTAGAGCCCCTAGGGGCCTACGAGCAGTACGTC.

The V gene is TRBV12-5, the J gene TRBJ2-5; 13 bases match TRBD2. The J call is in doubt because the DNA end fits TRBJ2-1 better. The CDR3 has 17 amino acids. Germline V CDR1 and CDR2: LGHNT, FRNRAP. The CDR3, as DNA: TGTGCTAGTGGTTTGCTAACTAGCGGGGGGGCCCTCTCGGGGCAGTTCTTC. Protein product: CASGLLTSGGALSGQFF.

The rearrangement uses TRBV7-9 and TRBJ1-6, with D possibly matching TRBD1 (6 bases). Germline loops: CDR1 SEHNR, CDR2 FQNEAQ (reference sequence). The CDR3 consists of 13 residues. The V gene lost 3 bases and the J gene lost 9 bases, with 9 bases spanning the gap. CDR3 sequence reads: CASSFDRLSPLHF. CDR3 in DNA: TGTGCCAGCAGCTTTGACAGGCTTTCACCCCTCCACTTT. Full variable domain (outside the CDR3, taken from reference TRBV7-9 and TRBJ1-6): DTGVSQNPRHKITKRGQNVTFRCDPISEHNRLYWYRQTLGQGPEFLTYFQNEAQLEKSRLLSDRFSAERPKGSFSTLEIQRTEQGDSAMYLCASSFDRLSPLHFGNGTRLTVT.

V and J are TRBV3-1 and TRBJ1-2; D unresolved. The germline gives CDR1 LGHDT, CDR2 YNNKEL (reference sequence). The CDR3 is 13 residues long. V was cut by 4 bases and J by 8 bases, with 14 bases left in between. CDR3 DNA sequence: TGTGCCAGCAGCCTCGGATTCACTGGGGGCTACACCTTC. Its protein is CASSLGFTGGYTF.

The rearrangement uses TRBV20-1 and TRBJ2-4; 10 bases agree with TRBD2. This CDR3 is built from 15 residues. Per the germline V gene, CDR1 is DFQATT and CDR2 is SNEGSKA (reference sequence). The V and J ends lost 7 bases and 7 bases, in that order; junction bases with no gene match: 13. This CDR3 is CSVPSGTSVANIQYF. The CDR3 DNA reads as TGCAGTGTTCCCTCTGGGACTAGCGTGGCGAACATTCAGTACTTC.

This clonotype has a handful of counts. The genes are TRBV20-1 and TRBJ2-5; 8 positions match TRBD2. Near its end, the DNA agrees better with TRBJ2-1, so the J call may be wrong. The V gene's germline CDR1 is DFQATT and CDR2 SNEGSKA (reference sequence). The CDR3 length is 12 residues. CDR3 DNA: TGCAGTTGTCAAGCGGGAGTGAGCGAGCAGTTCTTC. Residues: CSCQAGVSEQFF.

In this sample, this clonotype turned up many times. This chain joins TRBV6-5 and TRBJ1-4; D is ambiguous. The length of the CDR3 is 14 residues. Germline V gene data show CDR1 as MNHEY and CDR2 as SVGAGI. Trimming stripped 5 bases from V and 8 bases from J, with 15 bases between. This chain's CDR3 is CASSAAASREKLFF. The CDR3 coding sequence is TGTGCCAGCAGTGCGGCCGCTTCGCGGGAAAAACTGTTTTTT.

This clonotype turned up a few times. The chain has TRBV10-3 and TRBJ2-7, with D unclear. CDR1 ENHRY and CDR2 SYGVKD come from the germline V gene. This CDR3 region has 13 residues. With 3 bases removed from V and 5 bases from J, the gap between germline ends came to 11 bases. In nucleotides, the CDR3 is TGTGCCATCAGTGATTACATGATGAACGAGCAGTACTTC. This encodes CAISDYMMNEQYF.

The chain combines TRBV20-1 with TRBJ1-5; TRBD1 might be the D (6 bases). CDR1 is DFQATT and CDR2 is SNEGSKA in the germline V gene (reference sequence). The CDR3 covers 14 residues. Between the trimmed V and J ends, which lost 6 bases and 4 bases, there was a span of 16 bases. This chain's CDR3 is CSAKGHFGNQPQHF. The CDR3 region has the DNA TGCAGTGCGAAGGGACACTTCGGTAATCAGCCCCAGCATTTT.

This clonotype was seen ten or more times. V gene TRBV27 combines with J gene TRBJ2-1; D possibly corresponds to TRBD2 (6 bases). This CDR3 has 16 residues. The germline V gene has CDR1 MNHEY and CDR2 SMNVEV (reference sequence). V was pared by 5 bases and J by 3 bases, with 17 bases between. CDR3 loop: CASSPSSGVLYNEQFF. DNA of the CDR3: TGTGCCAGCAGTCCTTCTTCGGGAGTACTCTACAATGAGCAGTTCTTC.

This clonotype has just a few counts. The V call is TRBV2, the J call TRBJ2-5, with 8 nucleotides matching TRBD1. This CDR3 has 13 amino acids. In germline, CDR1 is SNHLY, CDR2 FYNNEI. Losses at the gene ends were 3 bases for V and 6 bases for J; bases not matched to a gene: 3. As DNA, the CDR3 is TGTGCCAGCAGTGAGCAGGGGGCGCAGACCCAGTACTTC. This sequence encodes CASSEQGAQTQYF.

The CDR3 sequence: CASSFGQARKGYTF. The DNA for the CDR3 is TGTGCCAGCAGTTTCGGACAGGCCCGCAAGGGCTACACCTTC. The gene calls are TRBV6-2 or TRBV6-3 and TRBJ1-2; the match to TRBD1 covers 7 bases. The junction had 10 bases not matched to a gene; V was cut back by 4 bases and J by 8 bases. CDR3 length: 14 amino acids. Germline CDR1 and CDR2: MNHEY and SVGEGT.

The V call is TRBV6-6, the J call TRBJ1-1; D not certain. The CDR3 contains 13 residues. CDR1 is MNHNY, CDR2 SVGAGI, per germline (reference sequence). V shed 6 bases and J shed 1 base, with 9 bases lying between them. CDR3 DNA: TGTGCCAGCAGCTCATACGGGAACACTGAAGCTTTCTTT. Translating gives CASSSYGNTEAFF.

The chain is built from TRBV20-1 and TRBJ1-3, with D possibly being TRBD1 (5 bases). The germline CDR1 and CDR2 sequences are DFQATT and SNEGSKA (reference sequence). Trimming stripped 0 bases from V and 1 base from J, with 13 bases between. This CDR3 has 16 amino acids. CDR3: CSARDGRVLSGNTIYF. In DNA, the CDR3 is TGCAGTGCTAGAGATGGCAGGGTTTTATCTGGAAACACCATATATTTT.

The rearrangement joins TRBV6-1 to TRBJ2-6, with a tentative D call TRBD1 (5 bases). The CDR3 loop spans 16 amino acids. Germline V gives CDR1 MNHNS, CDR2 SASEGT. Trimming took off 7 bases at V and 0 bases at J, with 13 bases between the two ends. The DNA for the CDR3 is TGTGCCAGCACCCCGACAGCGAGCTCTGGGGCCAACGTCCTGACTTTC. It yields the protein CASTPTASSGANVLTF.

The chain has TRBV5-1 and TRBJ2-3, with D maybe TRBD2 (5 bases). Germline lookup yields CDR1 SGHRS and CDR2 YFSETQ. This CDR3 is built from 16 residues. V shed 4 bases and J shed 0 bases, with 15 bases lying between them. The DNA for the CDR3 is TGCGCCAGCAGCACCTGGAGAGGGCTTAGCACAGATACGCAGTATTTT. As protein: CASSTWRGLSTDTQYF.

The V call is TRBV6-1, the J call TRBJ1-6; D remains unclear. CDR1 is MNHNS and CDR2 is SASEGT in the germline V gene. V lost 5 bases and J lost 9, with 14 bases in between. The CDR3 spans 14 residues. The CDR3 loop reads CASSLEEGISPLHF. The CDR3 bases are TGTGCCAGCAGTCTGGAAGAGGGTATTTCACCCCTCCACTTT.

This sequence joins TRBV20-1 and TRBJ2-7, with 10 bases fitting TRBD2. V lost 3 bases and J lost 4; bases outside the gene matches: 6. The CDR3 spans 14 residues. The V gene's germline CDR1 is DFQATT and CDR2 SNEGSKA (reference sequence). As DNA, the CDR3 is TGCAGTGCTAGTAGGACTAGCGGACGTTACGAGCAGTACTTC. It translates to CSASRTSGRYEQYF.

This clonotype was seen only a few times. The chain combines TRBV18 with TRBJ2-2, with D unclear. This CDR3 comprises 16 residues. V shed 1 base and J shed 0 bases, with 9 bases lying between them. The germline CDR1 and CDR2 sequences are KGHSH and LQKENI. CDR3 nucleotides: TGTGCCAGCTCACCACAGGGATATACGAACACCGGGGAGCTGTTTTTT. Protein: CASSPQGYTNTGELFF.

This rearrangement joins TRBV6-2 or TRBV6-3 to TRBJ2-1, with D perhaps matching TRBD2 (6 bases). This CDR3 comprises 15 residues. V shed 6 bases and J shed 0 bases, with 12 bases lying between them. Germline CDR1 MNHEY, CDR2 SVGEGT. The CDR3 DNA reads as TGTGCCAGCAGACACAGCGGGCCCTCCTACAATGAGCAGTTCTTC. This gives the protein CASRHSGPSYNEQFF.

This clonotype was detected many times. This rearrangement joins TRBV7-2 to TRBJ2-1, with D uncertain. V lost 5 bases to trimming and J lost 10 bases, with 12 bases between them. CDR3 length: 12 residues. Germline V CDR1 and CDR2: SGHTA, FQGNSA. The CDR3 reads CASSPRLGEQFF. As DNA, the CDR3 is TGTGCCAGCAGCCCTAGGTTAGGCGAGCAGTTCTTC.